This T cell receptor beta chain was sequenced during a study of CD8+CD57+ T cells in acquired aplastic anemia. Investigators profiled TCR beta VDJ and CDR3 from genomic DNA template. TCRdb re-called the reads with MiXCR, one entry per CDR3 protein. Among about 160,000 distinct CDR3 sequences listed, less than 50% were seen once. Sequencing was done on patients that had shown CD8+CD57+ cell expansion by flow cytometry. In all patients, the disease was severe acquired aplastic anemia. J gave up 4 bases and V 8 bases, and 2 bases lay outside the gene matches. Germline V gene lookup returns CDR1 LNHDA and CDR2 SQIVND (reference sequence). CDR3 length: 13 residues.

The specimen sequenced was sorted CD4+, CD8+, or CD8+CD57+ T cells (not recorded which) from PBMCs. The rearrangement links TRBV19 to TRBJ2-1, with TRBD2 identical over 10 bases. The origin of this receptor is a human donor with aplastic anemia. The CDR3 DNA follows: TGTGCCAGTGTAGCGGGGGGTTACAATGAGCAGTTCTTC. It codes for CASVAGGYNEQFF.